A selection of T cell receptor beta chains follows, all from one sample in a study of T-cell reconstitution after alpha-beta-depleted transplantation in children. TCRdb re-called the PCR reads with MiXCR, one entry per CDR3 protein. In the table there are about 270,000 distinct CDR3 sequences, almost 10% of which are singletons. The source was PBMCs from the stem cell graft donor, collected from the stem cell graft. Receptors originate from a human donor who donated a stem cell graft to a child with SCID. Each CDR3 is given with its conserved first and last residue.

v_gene	j_gene	len	CDR3aa
TRBV27	TRBJ2-7	14	CASSLIYGRYEQYF
TRBV5-1	TRBJ2-7	18	CASSLAGTSGGVAYEQYF
TRBV12-3/TRBV12-4	TRBJ2-1	13	CASSFSQGSEQFF
TRBV6-1	TRBJ1-2	12	CASRTGAYGYTF
TRBV29-1	TRBJ2-1	15	CSVDQTSGAYNEQFF
TRBV20-1	TRBJ2-3	15	CSAKKAGGVLDTQYF
TRBV20-1	TRBJ2-1	17	CSARGGLEVGSYNEQFF
TRBV18	TRBJ2-1	14	CASSPETSGNEQFF
TRBV9	TRBJ1-1	13	CASSAMGGTEAFF
TRBV5-1	TRBJ1-4	14	CASSLGGPNEKLFF
TRBV7-6	TRBJ2-2	15	CASSLAIQGTGELFF
TRBV5-1	TRBJ2-4	15	CASSLDRAYKNIQYF
TRBV27	TRBJ1-1	13	CASTPGANTEAFF
TRBV5-5	TRBJ2-2	14	CASSLQGVAGELFF
TRBV2	TRBJ2-3	16	CASSGLEGGRTDTQYF
TRBV5-5	TRBJ2-7	17	CASSRNILLAIPYEQYF
TRBV20-1	TRBJ2-5	18	CSARDFRLAGDKEETQYF
TRBV5-1	TRBJ2-7	14	CASSSDTGPYEQYF
TRBV9	TRBJ2-7	13	CASSSQHNYEQYF
TRBV20-1	TRBJ1-4	11	CSVRKGEKLFF
TRBV18	TRBJ2-7	15	CASSPSAGGSYEQYF
TRBV10-3	TRBJ2-1	18	CAISAPKTSGGDGNEQFF
TRBV2	TRBJ2-5	13	CASSDWGVKTQYF
TRBV10-3	TRBJ2-7	12	CAITQNHNEQYF
TRBV12-3/TRBV12-4	TRBJ1-6	14	CASSRESYNSPLHF
TRBV10-3	TRBJ1-1	12	CAISEVGTEAFF
TRBV5-1	TRBJ2-1	14	CASSTGTPYNEQFF
TRBV9	TRBJ2-1	17	CASSVGGGGAAYNEQFF
TRBV6-5	TRBJ2-1	17	CASSNPGLADSYNEQFF
TRBV5-1	TRBJ2-7	13	CASSLQTGWEQYF
TRBV18	TRBJ1-1	15	CASSPPSRERTEAFF
TRBV10-3	TRBJ2-5	15	CAISESGRAGETQYF
TRBV10-3	TRBJ2-1	13	CATLGGLNNEQFF
TRBV12-3/TRBV12-4	TRBJ1-5	15	CASSLWDRVRGPQHF
TRBV2	TRBJ2-7	13	CASKAASIYEQYF